A single sample gave rise to the 28 T cell receptor beta chains below, sequenced in a study of cytomegalovirus exposure and HLA in healthy donors. The PCR employed 60 Vbeta primers together with 13 Jbeta primers. Method: immunoSEQ multiplex PCR; TCRdb's copy keeps in-frame clones and lacks some. The sample has tens of thousands of clones; approximately 79% are singletons. Sequences were obtained from PBMCs. These receptors all come from a woman in her 30s in good health and CMV-seronegative.

The chain is built from TRBV6-5 and TRBJ2-3; TRBD2 agrees at 10 bases. V was pared by 4 bases and J by 2 bases, with 6 bases of the junction left unmatched. CDR3 length: 16 residues. Germline CDR1 and CDR2: MNHEY and SVGAGI. The CDR3 sequence is CASSSLAGVYTDTQYF. The CDR3 region has the DNA TGTGCCAGCAGTTCGCTAGCGGGGGTTTACACAGATACGCAGTATTTT.

The chain combines TRBV6-1 with TRBJ2-7; no reliable D call. Germline lookup yields CDR1 MNHNS and CDR2 SASEGT. V was pared by 10 bases and J by 6 bases, with 22 bases between. CDR3 length: 14 amino acids. CDR3 DNA sequence: TGTGCCATCTCGACCATGTGGGCCCTTGGCGAGCAGTACGTC. Encoded protein: CAISTMWALGEQYV.

The V call is TRBV19, the J call TRBJ1-5; 8 nucleotides align to TRBD1. From germline, CDR1 is LNHDA and CDR2 SQIVND (reference sequence). The CDR3 consists of 15 residues. The V segment lost 4 bases and the J segment 4 bases; nucleotides outside the gene matches: 6. CDR3 amino acids: CASSTGQGGNQPQHF. CDR3 nucleotides: TGTGCCAGTAGTACCGGACAGGGAGGAAATCAGCCCCAGCATTTT.

The chain joins TRBV9 to TRBJ2-5; D is perhaps TRBD2 (6 bases). The better agreement between TRBJ2-7 and the DNA end casts doubt on the J call. The CDR3 extends over 15 amino acids. Looked up from germline, CDR1 is SGDLS and CDR2 is YYNGEE. The DNA of the CDR3 is TGTGCCAGCAGCGTAGCGGGAGTTGATGGTTACGAGCAGTACTTC. It yields the protein CASSVAGVDGYEQYF.

The chain couples TRBV15 to TRBJ2-5, with a tentative D call TRBD1 (6 bases). In germline, CDR1 is LNHNV, CDR2 YYDKDF (reference sequence). V was trimmed by 2 bases and J by 7 bases, leaving 17 bases between them. The CDR3 totals 15 residues. For the CDR3, the DNA is TGTGCCACCAGCAGATCCGGGACACCCCGACCGACCCAGTACTTC. Translated, it gives CATSRSGTPRPTQYF.

The chain joins TRBV5-6 to TRBJ1-1; weak D call: TRBD1 (6 bases). Germline lookup yields CDR1 SGHDT and CDR2 YYEEEE. The CDR3 consists of 13 residues. V was shortened by 0 bases and J by 10 bases, with 13 bases between the two germline ends. The CDR3: CASSLGTGLGAFF. As DNA, the CDR3 is TGTGCCAGCAGCTTGGGAACAGGGCTAGGAGCTTTCTTT.

The V call is TRBV4-3, the J call TRBJ1-2; D remains unclear. V lost 0 bases to trimming and J lost 3 bases, with 8 bases between them. The CDR3 sequence is 14 residues long. The germline CDR1 and CDR2 sequences are LGHNA and YSLEER. The CDR3: CASSQDGEYYGYTF. The CDR3 bases are TGCGCCAGCAGCCAAGATGGGGAGTACTATGGCTACACCTTC.

This chain connects TRBV19 to TRBJ1-5, with D perhaps TRBD1 (6 bases). The CDR3 spans 15 residues. CDR1 and CDR2 (germline): LNHDA, SQIVND (reference sequence). Trimming pared 9 bases from V and 0 bases from J, leaving 15 bases between. CDR3 coding DNA: TGTGCCAGCGGAAGACAGGACACTAGCAATCAGCCCCAGCATTTT. It encodes CASGRQDTSNQPQHF.

The CDR3 here is CASSPRSTGWRNEQFF. The CDR3 coding sequence is TGTGCCAGTAGTCCACGCTCGACAGGGTGGAGGAATGAGCAGTTCTTC. J is TRBJ2-1 and V is TRBV19; 7 nucleotides match TRBD1. V trimming: 5 bases; J trimming: 7 bases; junction bases outside the gene matches: 14. The CDR3 is 16 amino acids. Germline values: CDR1 LNHDA, CDR2 SQIVND (reference sequence).

V and J are TRBV19 and TRBJ1-4, with D maybe TRBD1 (6 bases). Germline V gene lookup returns CDR1 LNHDA and CDR2 SQIVND (reference sequence). V was clipped by 3 bases and J by 6 bases, with 14 bases between them. The CDR3 has 15 residues. The CDR3 region is CASSINRVGDEKLFF. The CDR3 DNA reads TGTGCCAGTAGTATCAACAGGGTGGGGGATGAAAAACTGTTTTTT. Full variable domain (missing parts from reference TRBV19 and TRBJ1-4): DGGITQSPKYLFRKEGQNVTLSCEQNLNHDAMYWYRQDPGQGLRLIYYSQIVNDFQKGDIAEGYSVSREKKESFPLTVTSAQKNPTAFYLCASSINRVGDEKLFFGSGTQLSVL.

This chain connects TRBV5-6 to TRBJ1-2; the match to TRBD1 covers 10 bases. Germline-derived CDR1 and CDR2 are SGHDT and YYEEEE. CDR3 size: 14 residues. Trimming took 5 bases from V and 5 from J; bases not matched to a gene: 6. CDR3 protein: CASRPTGGRYGYTF. The CDR3 nucleotides read TGTGCCAGCAGACCGACAGGGGGCAGGTATGGCTACACCTTC.

The chain has TRBV19 and TRBJ2-7, with D unresolved. Germline V gene lookup returns CDR1 LNHDA and CDR2 SQIVND (reference sequence). Trimming removed 0 bases from V and 3 bases from J, with 9 bases in between. This CDR3 has 14 amino acids. The CDR3 DNA reads as TGTGCCAGTAGTATAGATCTCAACAGCTACGAGCAGTACTTC. Protein: CASSIDLNSYEQYF.

This clone was detected only a few times. This sequence joins TRBV7-8 and TRBJ1-5; the D gene is possibly TRBD1 (5 bases). V was shortened by 0 bases and J by 2 bases, with 8 bases between the two germline ends. The CDR3 contains 15 residues. Germline-derived CDR1 and CDR2 are SGHVS and FQNEAQ. The CDR3 region is CASSLAGVGNQPQHF. As DNA, the CDR3 is TGTGCCAGCAGCTTAGCAGGGGTCGGCAATCAGCCCCAGCATTTT.

J is TRBJ2-3 and V is TRBV6-1; the match to TRBD2 covers 10 bases. From germline, CDR1 is MNHNS and CDR2 SASEGT. This CDR3 spans 18 amino acids. Trimming took 4 bases from V and 0 from J; bases not matched to a gene: 10. The CDR3, as DNA: TGTGCCAGCAGTGGGACTAGCGGACGCAAATCTAGCACAGATACGCAGTATTTT. It codes for CASSGTSGRKSSTDTQYF.

This chain uses TRBV18 with TRBJ1-5, with 8 bases matching TRBD1. The germline CDR1 and CDR2 sequences are KGHSH and LQKENI. J gave up 3 bases and V 3 bases, and 4 bases lay outside the gene matches. This CDR3 is built from 15 residues. The CDR3 region is CASSPGQVLNQPQHF. As DNA, the CDR3 is TGTGCCAGCTCACCGGGACAGGTTCTCAATCAGCCCCAGCATTTT. Based on the CDR3 plus reference TRBV18 and TRBJ1-5, the full variable domain is NAGVMQNPRHLVRRRGQEARLRCSPMKGHSHVYWYRQLPEEGLKFMVYLQKENIIDESGMPKERFSAEFPKEGPSILRIQQVVRGDSAAYFCASSPGQVLNQPQHFGDGTRLSIL.

This clone turned up a few times. V and J are TRBV7-9 and TRBJ1-3; 12 nucleotides align to TRBD1. The V and J ends lost 5 bases and 7 bases, in that order; junction bases with no gene match: 6. The CDR3 runs 15 residues. Looked up from germline, CDR1 is SEHNR and CDR2 is FQNEAQ (reference sequence). The CDR3 reads CASSSSGTGGNTIYF. Written as DNA, the CDR3 is TGTGCCAGCAGCAGCTCCGGGACAGGGGGCAACACCATATATTTT.

This chain uses TRBV6-5 with TRBJ1-2; 9 positions agree with TRBD1. Germline CDR1 reads MNHEY; CDR2 reads SVGAGI. The J segment lost 6 bases and the V segment lost 5 bases, leaving 4 bases of the junction unmatched. The CDR3 has 13 amino acids. This chain's CDR3 is CASSAQGAHGYTF. The CDR3 DNA reads as TGTGCCAGCAGTGCACAGGGGGCCCATGGCTACACCTTC.

The V and J genes are TRBV9 and TRBJ2-2; D may be TRBD2 (5 bases). Trimming took 0 bases from V and 1 from J, leaving 7 bases between them. Germline values: CDR1 SGDLS, CDR2 YYNGEE. The CDR3 totals 15 residues. CDR3 DNA sequence: TGTGCCAGCAGCGTAGGACGGGAGAACACCGGGGAGCTGTTTTTT. Its protein is CASSVGRENTGELFF.

This clone was found once. The V call is TRBV6-5, the J call TRBJ2-1; perhaps TRBD1 as D (8 bases). The CDR3 sequence is 15 residues long. Germline values: CDR1 MNHEY, CDR2 SVGAGI. V lost 2 bases, J lost 8 bases, and 16 bases lay in between. CDR3 coding DNA: TGTGCCAGCAGTTACGAATACAGGGGGGGGTATGAGCAGTTCTTC. Its protein product is CASSYEYRGGYEQFF.

Only one count was recorded for this clone. The chain uses TRBV5-1 and TRBJ1-2; D is undetermined. V shed 2 bases and J shed 4 bases, with 6 bases lying between them. Germline CDR1 SGHRS, CDR2 YFSETQ. The length of the CDR3 is 12 residues. CDR3 amino acids: CASSFDSYGYTF. CDR3 in DNA: TGCGCCAGCAGCTTCGATAGCTATGGCTACACCTTC.

Notes on this clone: Other DNA sequences in the sample encode the same CDR3. The chain couples TRBV18 to TRBJ1-4; D is perhaps TRBD1 (6 bases). Looked up from germline, CDR1 is KGHSH and CDR2 is LQKENI. The ends were cut back, 2 bases at V and 6 bases at J, with 10 bases in the middle. This CDR3 has 14 residues. Here the CDR3 reads CASSPTAGDEKLFF. The DNA for the CDR3 is TGTGCCAGCTCACCAACCGCAGGGGATGAAAAACTGTTTTTT.

The V call is TRBV27, the J call TRBJ2-5; tentative D call: TRBD2 (5 bases). Germline CDR1 MNHEY, CDR2 SMNVEV (reference sequence). The length of the CDR3 is 13 residues. V was pared by 4 bases and J by 5 bases, with 11 bases between. CDR3 nucleotides: TGTGCCAGCAGTTGGGGAGTTGGGGAGACCCAGTACTTC. This translates into CASSWGVGETQYF.

This chain connects TRBV9 to TRBJ2-1, with 11 positions matching TRBD1. CDR3 size: 16 residues. Germline values: CDR1 SGDLS, CDR2 YYNGEE. Unmatched junction bases numbered 3, after V lost 0 bases and J lost 4 bases. This CDR3 reads CASSVAGTGGYNEQFF. The CDR3 DNA reads as TGTGCCAGCAGCGTAGCTGGGACAGGGGGATACAATGAGCAGTTCTTC.

The rearrangement joins TRBV7-2 to TRBJ1-1; 9 bases are a match to TRBD1. The V segment lost 5 bases and the J segment 4 bases; nucleotides outside the gene matches: 11. Germline assignment: CDR1 SGHTA and CDR2 FQGNSA. This CDR3 is 16 amino acids long. The CDR3 loop is CASSQPGQGRGTEAFF. The CDR3 nucleotides are TGTGCCAGCAGCCAACCGGGACAGGGTAGGGGCACTGAAGCTTTCTTT.

The chain uses TRBV27 and TRBJ2-7; the match to TRBD2 covers 7 bases. Trimming took 8 bases from V and 2 from J; bases not matched to a gene: 6. The CDR3 runs to 13 residues. Germline CDR1 is MNHEY and CDR2 is SMNVEV (reference sequence). The CDR3 DNA reads TGTGCCAGCGGCCGGGGGGTAGCCTACGAGCAGTACTTC. Protein sequence: CASGRGVAYEQYF.

The genes are TRBV6-6 and TRBJ1-4; D possibly corresponds to TRBD1 (5 bases). V shed 6 bases and J shed 3 bases, with 17 bases lying between them. The CDR3 contains 16 residues. In germline, CDR1 is MNHNY, CDR2 SVGAGI (reference sequence). The CDR3 here is CASSHGGVVSNEKLFF. The CDR3, as DNA: TGTGCCAGCAGCCATGGGGGGGTGGTGTCTAATGAAAAACTGTTTTTT.

This chain joins TRBV7-6 and TRBJ2-2; weak D call: TRBD2 (5 bases). Germline values: CDR1 SGHVS, CDR2 FNYEAQ. The V end was cut by 3 bases, the J end by 6 bases, with 5 bases between. The CDR3 is 12 amino acids. The CDR3 DNA reads as TGTGCCAGCAGCTTCGGGGCCGGGGAGCTGTTTTTT. Its protein product is CASSFGAGELFF.

The chain combines TRBV5-4 with TRBJ1-2, with 7 bases identical to TRBD1. V dropped 2 bases and J dropped 2; count of bases not matched to a gene: 9. The CDR3 runs 16 residues. Germline CDR1 reads SGHNT; CDR2 reads YYREEE (reference sequence). CDR3 sequence: CASSFGGGQPNYGYTF. In DNA, the CDR3 is TGTGCCAGCAGCTTTGGTGGGGGACAGCCCAACTATGGCTACACCTTC.